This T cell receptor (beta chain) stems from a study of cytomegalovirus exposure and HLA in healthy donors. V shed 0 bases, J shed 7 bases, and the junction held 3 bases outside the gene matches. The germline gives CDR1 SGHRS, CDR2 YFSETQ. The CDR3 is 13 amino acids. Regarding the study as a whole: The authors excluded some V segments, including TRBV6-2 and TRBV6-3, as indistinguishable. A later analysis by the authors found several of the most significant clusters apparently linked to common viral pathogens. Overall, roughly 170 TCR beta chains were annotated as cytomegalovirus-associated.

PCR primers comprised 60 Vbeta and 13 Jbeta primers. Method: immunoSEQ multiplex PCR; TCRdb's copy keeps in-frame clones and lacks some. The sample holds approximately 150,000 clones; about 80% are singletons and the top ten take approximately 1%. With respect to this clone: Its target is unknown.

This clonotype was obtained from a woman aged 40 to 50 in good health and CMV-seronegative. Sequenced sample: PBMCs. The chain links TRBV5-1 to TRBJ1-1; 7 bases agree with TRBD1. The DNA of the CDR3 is TGCGCCAGCAGCTTGGACAGGGGATATGAAGCTTTCTTT. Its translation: CASSLDRGYEAFF.